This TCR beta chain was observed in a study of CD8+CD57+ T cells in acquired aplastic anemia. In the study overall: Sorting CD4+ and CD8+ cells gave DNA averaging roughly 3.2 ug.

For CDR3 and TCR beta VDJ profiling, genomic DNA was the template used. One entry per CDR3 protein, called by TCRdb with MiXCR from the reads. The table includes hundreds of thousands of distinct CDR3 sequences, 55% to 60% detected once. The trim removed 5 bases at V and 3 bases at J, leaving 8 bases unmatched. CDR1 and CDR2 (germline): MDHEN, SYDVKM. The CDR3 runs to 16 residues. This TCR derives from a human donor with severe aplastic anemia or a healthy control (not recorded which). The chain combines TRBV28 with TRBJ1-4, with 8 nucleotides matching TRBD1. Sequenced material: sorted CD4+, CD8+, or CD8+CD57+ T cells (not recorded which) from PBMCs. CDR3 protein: CASSPYKGQANEKLFF. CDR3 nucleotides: TGTGCCAGCAGTCCGTACAAGGGACAGGCTAATGAAAAACTGTTTTTT. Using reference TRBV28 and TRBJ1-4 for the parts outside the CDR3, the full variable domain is DVKVTQSSRYLVKRTGEKVFLECVQDMDHENMFWYRQDPGLGLRLIYFSYDVKMKEKGDIPEGYSVSREKKERFSLILESASTNQTSMYLCASSPYKGQANEKLFFGSGTQLSVL.